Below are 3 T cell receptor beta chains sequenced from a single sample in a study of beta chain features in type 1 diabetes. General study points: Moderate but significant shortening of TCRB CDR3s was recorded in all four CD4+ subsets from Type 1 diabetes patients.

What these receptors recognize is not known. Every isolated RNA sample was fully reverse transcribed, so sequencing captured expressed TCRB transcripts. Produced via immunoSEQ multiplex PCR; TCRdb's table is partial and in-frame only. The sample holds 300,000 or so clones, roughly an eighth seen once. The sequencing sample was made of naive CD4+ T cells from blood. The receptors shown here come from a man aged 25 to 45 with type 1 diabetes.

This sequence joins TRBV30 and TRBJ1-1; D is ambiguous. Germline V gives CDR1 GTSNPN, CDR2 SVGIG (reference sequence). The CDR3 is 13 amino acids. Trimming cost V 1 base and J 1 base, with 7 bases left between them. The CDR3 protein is CAWSESWNTEAFF. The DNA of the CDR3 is TGTGCCTGGAGTGAGAGTTGGAACACTGAAGCTTTCTTT.

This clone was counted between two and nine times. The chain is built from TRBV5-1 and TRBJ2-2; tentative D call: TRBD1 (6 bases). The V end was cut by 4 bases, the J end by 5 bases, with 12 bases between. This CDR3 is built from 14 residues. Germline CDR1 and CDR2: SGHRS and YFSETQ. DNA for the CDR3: TGCGCCAGCAGCGAGGACAGCCCTACCGGGGAGCTGTTTTTT. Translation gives CASSEDSPTGELFF.

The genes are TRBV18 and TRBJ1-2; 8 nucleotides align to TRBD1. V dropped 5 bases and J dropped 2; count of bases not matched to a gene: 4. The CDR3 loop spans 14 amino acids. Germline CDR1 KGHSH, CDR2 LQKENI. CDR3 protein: CASSRRTGNYGYTF. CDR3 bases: TGTGCCAGCTCAAGGAGGACAGGGAACTATGGCTACACCTTC.